The sequence of this T cell receptor (beta chain) was determined in a study of T cells in localized non-small cell lung cancer. Study outcomes and limitations: Appearance in adjacent lung was seen for a median roughly 50 of the top 100 tumor clones.

As to this clone: What it binds is not known.

With 4 bases removed from V and 10 bases from J, the gap between germline ends came to 22 bases. The germline V gene has CDR1 MGHRA and CDR2 YSYEKL. The CDR3 runs 15 residues. Sequencing used immunoSEQ multiplex PCR; TCRdb keeps in-frame clones, though not all of them. This repertoire shows approximately 45,000 clones, about 88% found once; its top ten account for roughly 2.5%. The sequencing here drew on PBMCs, taken before any cancer treatment. This clonotype originated in a man aged 40 to 70 with stage II lung adenocarcinoma. The genes are TRBV4-1 and TRBJ1-1; a weak D match, TRBD1 (5 bases). The CDR3 here is CASSLPVGPRTGAFF. CDR3 bases: TGCGCCAGCAGCCTTCCTGTGGGCCCCCGCACAGGAGCTTTCTTT.